This TCR beta chain was sequenced during a study of blood T cell repertoires in COVID-19. Study-wide background: Acute and convalescent COVID-19 samples came from the United States, Italy and Spain. The cDNA or gDNA used as material had been derived from T cells, B-cell-depleted T cells, or PBMCs.

In the original processing: Amplification with reference gene primers provided the estimates of nucleated cell counts. Generated by immunoSEQ multiplex PCR, the TCRdb table keeps only in-frame clones and is missing some. That table furnishes V, J and clone size, whereas the DNA furnished D and trimming. The sample has about 260,000 clones, more than 85% seen once. CDR1 and CDR2 (germline): SQVTM, ANQGSEA. V lost 0 bases and J lost 5, with 14 bases in between. The CDR3 is made up of 14 amino acids. The TCR originated in a person under 30 with COVID-19, enrolled during active disease. This rearrangement joins TRBV29-1 to TRBJ2-7; perhaps TRBD2 as D (5 bases). The source material was peripheral blood. CDR3 protein: CSVEDLRRSHEQYF. CDR3 nucleotide sequence: TGCAGCGTTGAAGATCTGCGGAGGAGCCACGAGCAGTACTTC.